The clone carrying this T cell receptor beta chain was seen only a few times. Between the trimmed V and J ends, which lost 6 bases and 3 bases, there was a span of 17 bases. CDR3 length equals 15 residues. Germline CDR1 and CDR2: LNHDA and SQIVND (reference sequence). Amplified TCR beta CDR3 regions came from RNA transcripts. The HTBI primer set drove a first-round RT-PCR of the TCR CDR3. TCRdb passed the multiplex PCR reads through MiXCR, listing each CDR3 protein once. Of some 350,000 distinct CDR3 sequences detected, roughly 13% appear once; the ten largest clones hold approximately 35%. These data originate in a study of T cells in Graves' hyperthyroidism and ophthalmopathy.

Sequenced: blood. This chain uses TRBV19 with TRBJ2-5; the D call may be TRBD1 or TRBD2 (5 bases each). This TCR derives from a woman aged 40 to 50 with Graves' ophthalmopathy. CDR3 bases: TGTGCCAGTAGAGGGACCGGACTGCTAAAAGAGACCCAGTACTTC. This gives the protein CASRGTGLLKETQYF.